One and the same sample provided the 25 T cell receptor beta chains below, sequenced in a study of blood T cell repertoires in COVID-19. The method was immunoSEQ multiplex PCR; TCRdb's version includes in-frame clones alone and lacks a portion of them. The sample records around 160,000 clones, 70% to 90% being singletons. The sample was PBMCs or T cells enriched from blood (not recorded which). The source of these receptors is a woman aged 25 to 39 with acute COVID-19.

V usage is TRBV28 and J usage is TRBJ1-1; D call uncertain. The CDR3 contains 14 residues. Germline CDR1 reads MDHEN; CDR2 reads SYDVKM. The V end was cut by 4 bases, the J end by 2 bases, with 11 bases between. CDR3 bases: TGTGCCAGCAGTTCAGCAGGCGCTAACACTGAAGCTTTCTTT. Protein product: CASSSAGANTEAFF.

This rearrangement joins TRBV4-3 to TRBJ2-7, with 9 bases that match TRBD1. With V trimmed by 0 bases and J by 4 bases, 4 bases remained unmatched. The CDR3 runs 15 residues. Germline V CDR1 and CDR2: LGHNA, YSLEER. CDR3 sequence: CASSQDGTGTYEQYF. The CDR3 DNA is TGCGCCAGCAGCCAAGATGGGACAGGGACGTACGAGCAGTACTTC.

This clone was counted between two and nine times. The genes are TRBV5-1 and TRBJ2-1; TRBD2 matches at 12 bases. V shed 4 bases, J shed 7 bases, and the junction held 6 bases outside the gene matches. The CDR3 loop spans 15 amino acids. Per the germline V gene, CDR1 is SGHRS and CDR2 is YFSETQ. The CDR3 DNA reads as TGCGCCAGCAGCGTGACTAGCGGGAGAACGAATGAGCAGTTCTTC. The encoded protein is CASSVTSGRTNEQFF.

V gene TRBV19 combines with J gene TRBJ1-5, with TRBD1 matching 9 bases. CDR3 length: 16 residues. V was pared by 9 bases and J by 2 bases, with 11 bases of the junction left unmatched. Per the germline V gene, CDR1 is LNHDA and CDR2 is SQIVND (reference sequence). The CDR3, as DNA: TGTGCCAGGACGTTCCACAGGGGGCGAGGCAATCAGCCCCAGCATTTT. Its translation: CARTFHRGRGNQPQHF.

The table lists this clone with a count of one. The chain combines TRBV2 with TRBJ2-7; no firm D call. Trimming removed 7 bases from V and 6 bases from J, with 19 bases in between. Germline V CDR1 and CDR2: SNHLY, FYNNEI. The CDR3 totals 14 residues. For the CDR3, the DNA is TGTGCCAGCACATTGAGTCCAGGCTCGATCGAGCAGTACTTC. It translates to CASTLSPGSIEQYF.

The rearrangement links TRBV19 to TRBJ1-6; D remains ambiguous. V lost 11 bases to trimming and J lost 2 bases, with 10 bases between them. CDR3 size: 13 residues. Germline V lookup: CDR1 LNHDA, CDR2 SQIVND (reference sequence). CDR3 in amino acids: CAVRPTYNSPLHF. In DNA form, the CDR3 reads TGTGCCGTGAGGCCCACCTATAATTCACCCCTCCACTTT.

The chain recombines TRBV19 with TRBJ2-7, with D possibly TRBD1 on 5 matching bases. CDR3 length: 16 residues. In germline, CDR1 is LNHDA, CDR2 SQIVND (reference sequence). The ends were cut back, 3 bases at V and 2 bases at J, with 17 bases in the middle. The CDR3 nucleotides read TGTGCCAGTAGTATTTTTGGTGGTTCAGGGACCTACGAGCAGTACTTC. This codes for CASSIFGGSGTYEQYF.

As regards this clone: The same CDR3 is also encoded by other DNA sequences in this sample. The chain carries TRBV27 and TRBJ1-5; D is ambiguous. V lost 5 bases and J lost 0, with 8 bases in between. Germline V CDR1 and CDR2: MNHEY, SMNVEV (reference sequence). The CDR3 covers 14 residues. The CDR3 protein is CASSPNGSNQPQHF. The DNA for the CDR3 is TGTGCCAGCAGTCCAAACGGTAGCAATCAGCCCCAGCATTTT.

This rearrangement joins TRBV30 to TRBJ2-1; the match to TRBD2 covers 13 bases. V lost 5 bases, J lost 4 bases, and 2 bases stayed unmatched. Germline values: CDR1 GTSNPN, CDR2 SVGIG (reference sequence). The length of the CDR3 is 14 residues. The CDR3 loop reads CAWELAGGYNEQFF. As DNA, the CDR3 is TGTGCCTGGGAACTAGCGGGAGGGTACAATGAGCAGTTCTTC. Drawing the rest from reference TRBV30 and TRBJ2-1, the complete variable domain is SQTIHQWPATLVQPVGSPLSLECTVEGTSNPNLYWYRQAAGRGLQLLFYSVGIGQISSEVPQNLSASRPQDRQFILSSKKLLLSDSGFYLCAWELAGGYNEQFFGPGTRLTVL.

The chain combines TRBV15 with TRBJ1-1; maybe TRBD1 (5 bases). Germline V CDR1 and CDR2: LNHNV, YYDKDF (reference sequence). The CDR3 sequence is 12 residues long. Trimming removed 5 bases at V and 10 bases at J, with 14 bases between. The CDR3: CATSLPGSRAFF. The DNA for the CDR3 is TGTGCCACCAGCCTGCCAGGGTCTAGAGCTTTCTTT.

CDR3 in amino acids: CASRLALQGWDYGYTF. The CDR3 DNA sequence: TGTGCCAGCAGGCTCGCTCTACAGGGTTGGGACTATGGCTACACCTTC. This chain uses TRBV6-6 with TRBJ1-2, with D perhaps matching TRBD1 (6 bases). Germline values: CDR1 MNHNY, CDR2 SVGAGI (reference sequence). Trimming shortened V by 6 bases and J by 3 bases, and 20 bases separated the two germline ends. This CDR3 has 16 amino acids.

In DNA form, the CDR3 reads TGTGCCAGCAGCTCCCGGGCCGGACTAGCGGGACTCTATGAGCAGTTCTTC. Translation gives CASSSRAGLAGLYEQFF. The V gene is TRBV7-6, the J gene TRBJ2-1; 12 nucleotides match TRBD2. The CDR3 is made up of 17 amino acids. CDR1 SGHVS and CDR2 FNYEAQ come from the germline V gene. The V and J ends lost 4 bases and 8 bases, in that order; junction bases with no gene match: 12.

The chain combines TRBV4-2 with TRBJ2-5; a weak D match, TRBD2 (6 bases). V was cut by 1 base and J by 5 bases, with 14 bases left in between. This CDR3 has 15 amino acids. Germline V gene lookup returns CDR1 LGHNA and CDR2 YNFKEQ. The CDR3 reads CASSQGDSRGETQYF. CDR3 in DNA: TGTGCCAGCAGCCAAGGCGACTCCCGGGGGGAGACCCAGTACTTC.

V usage is TRBV10-1 and J usage is TRBJ1-5, with a tentative D call TRBD1 (5 bases). V was shortened by 5 bases and J by 7 bases, with 18 bases between the two germline ends. This CDR3 has 15 residues. Germline lookup yields CDR1 WNHNN and CDR2 SYGVQD (reference sequence). For the CDR3, the DNA is TGCGCCAGCAGTCATCCCGGGACTGTCGGCCAGCCCCAGCATTTT. Residues: CASSHPGTVGQPQHF.

This sequence joins TRBV20-1 and TRBJ2-7; 7 bases are a match to TRBD2. CDR3 length: 11 amino acids. Germline loops: CDR1 DFQATT, CDR2 SNEGSKA (reference sequence). V lost 8 bases, J lost 6 bases, and 7 bases stayed unmatched. This CDR3 is CSPTGGIEQYF. Written as DNA, the CDR3 is TGCAGTCCCACGGGGGGAATCGAGCAGTACTTC.

This clone was seen only a few times. The chain combines TRBV7-3 with TRBJ2-2; 8 bases map to TRBD2. Germline CDR1 and CDR2: SGHTA and FQGTGA. The CDR3 has 16 residues. Trimming removed 0 bases from V and 5 bases from J; junction bases left unmatched: 5. The CDR3 coding sequence is TGTGCCAGCAGCTTAACGGTGGCTAGCGGGACCGGGGAGCTGTTTTTT. This gives the protein CASSLTVASGTGELFF.

The chain is built from TRBV5-1 and TRBJ2-7; 8 bases fit TRBD2. After removal of 4 bases from V and 0 bases from J, the junction contained 15 bases not matched to a gene. The germline V gene encodes CDR1 SGHRS and CDR2 YFSETQ. The CDR3 length is 18 residues. Here the CDR3 reads CASSPLLAGGRSSYEQYF. CDR3 DNA sequence: TGCGCCAGCAGCCCCCTTCTAGCGGGCGGGAGGAGCTCCTACGAGCAGTACTTC.

J is TRBJ1-2 and V is TRBV25-1, with D perhaps TRBD1 (6 bases). The CDR3 has 14 residues. Germline V gene data show CDR1 as MGHDK and CDR2 as SYGVNS. Trimming removed 2 bases from V and 4 bases from J, with 11 bases in between. The DNA of the CDR3 is TGTGCCAGCAGTGAACGGGGGGCCCGCTATGGCTACACCTTC. Residues: CASSERGARYGYTF.

The chain links TRBV18 to TRBJ2-5; the D gene is possibly TRBD1 (6 bases). The CDR3 sequence is 16 residues long. The ends were cut back, 0 bases at V and 1 base at J, with 12 bases in the middle. Per the germline V gene, CDR1 is KGHSH and CDR2 is LQKENI. This CDR3 is CASSPPIRQVQETQYF. The CDR3 DNA follows: TGTGCCAGCTCACCACCTATAAGACAGGTCCAAGAGACCCAGTACTTC.

This clone was picked up a small number of times. This chain links TRBV6-1 with TRBJ2-7; TRBD2 matches at 9 bases. This CDR3 has 15 residues. The V gene's germline CDR1 is MNHNS and CDR2 SASEGT. J lost 4 bases, V lost 3 bases, and 7 bases had no gene match. The CDR3 loop is CASSEGAGGGYEQYF. The CDR3 DNA follows: TGTGCCAGCAGTGAGGGCGCGGGAGGGGGGTACGAGCAGTACTTC.

For the CDR3, the DNA is TGTGCCAGCTCACTCCGAGGGGGCACGGATGAAAAACTGTTTTTT. Translating it yields CASSLRGGTDEKLFF. The V gene is TRBV18, the J gene TRBJ1-4, with 7 bases aligning to TRBD1. Germline V gene sequence: CDR1 KGHSH, CDR2 LQKENI. The CDR3 loop spans 15 amino acids. V lost 4 bases to trimming and J lost 6 bases; unmatched junction nucleotides: 8.

V and J are TRBV9 and TRBJ1-1; TRBD1 matches 7 bases. The germline V gene encodes CDR1 SGDLS and CDR2 YYNGEE. This CDR3 comprises 14 residues. With 0 bases clipped from V and 5 bases from J, the junction kept 4 bases outside the gene matches. The CDR3 DNA sequence: TGTGCCAGCAGCGTAGGACAGGGAAGGACTGAAGCTTTCTTT. Translated: CASSVGQGRTEAFF.

The table lists this clone with a few counts. The CDR3 DNA sequence: TGTGCCAGCAGTTCTCTAGAGGGGGGGCGAGAGACCCAGTACTTC. As protein: CASSSLEGGRETQYF. V usage is TRBV6-5 and J usage is TRBJ2-5, with D perhaps matching TRBD2 (7 bases). The CDR3 covers 15 residues. The V end was cut by 4 bases, the J end by 4 bases, with 16 bases between. The germline gives CDR1 MNHEY, CDR2 SVGAGI.

In its sample, this clone was seen once. The V call is TRBV3-1 (or the pseudogene TRBV3-2), the J call TRBJ1-3, with D perhaps matching TRBD1 (6 bases). Germline V CDR1 and CDR2: LGHDT, YNNKEL (reference sequence). This CDR3 is built from 17 residues. Trimming took off 3 bases at V and 0 bases at J, with 15 bases between the two ends. CDR3 in DNA: TGTGCCAGCAGCCAGGGCCAGGGGTTGGGCTCTGGAAACACCATATATTTT. It translates to CASSQGQGLGSGNTIYF.

The gene calls are TRBV9 and TRBJ1-4, with 8 bases aligning to TRBD1. V dropped 0 bases and J dropped 3; count of bases not matched to a gene: 4. The germline V gene encodes CDR1 SGDLS and CDR2 YYNGEE. The CDR3 is 16 residues long. Here the CDR3 reads CASSVGPGGANEKLFF. The CDR3 DNA follows: TGTGCCAGCAGCGTAGGACCAGGGGGCGCTAATGAAAAACTGTTTTTT. The complete variable domain, with remaining parts taken from reference TRBV9 and TRBJ1-4, reads DSGVTQTPKHLITATGQRVTLRCSPRSGDLSVYWYQQSLDQGLQFLIQYYNGEERAKGNILERFSAQQFPDLHSELNLSSLELGDSALYFCASSVGPGGANEKLFFGSGTQLSVL.